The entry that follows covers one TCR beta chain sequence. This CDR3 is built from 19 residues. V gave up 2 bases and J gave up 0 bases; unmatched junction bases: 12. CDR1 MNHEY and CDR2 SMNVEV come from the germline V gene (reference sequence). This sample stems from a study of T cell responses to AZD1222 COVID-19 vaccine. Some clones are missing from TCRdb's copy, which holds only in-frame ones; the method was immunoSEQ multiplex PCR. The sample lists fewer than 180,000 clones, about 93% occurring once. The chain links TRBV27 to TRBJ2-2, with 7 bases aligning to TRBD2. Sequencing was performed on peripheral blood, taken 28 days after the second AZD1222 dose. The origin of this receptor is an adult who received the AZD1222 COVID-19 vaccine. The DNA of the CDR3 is TGTGCCAGCAGTTTAAGAGGGACTACCTTCCCAGCGAACACCGGGGAGCTGTTTTTT. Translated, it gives CASSLRGTTFPANTGELFF.